This TCR beta chain was found in a study of T cells after yellow fever vaccination. CDR1 is SEHNR and CDR2 is FQNEAQ in the germline V gene (reference sequence). V dropped 6 bases and J dropped 7 bases, with 16 bases sitting between them. CDR3 length: 14 amino acids. General observations from the study: The presence of abundant clonotypes contaminating from the bulk population was possible in FACS-sorted repertoires. Relatively few clonotypes were ones that appeared in both CD4 and CD8 compartments.

In its sample, this clonotype was seen a few times. Its specificity is unknown. TCRdb reprocessed the 5' RACE reads via MiXCR and lists one record per CDR3 protein. The profile shows some 600,000 distinct CDR3 sequences, roughly a sixth of them singletons. The sequencing here drew on PBMCs, taken 4 to 5 days after the first yellow fever vaccination. This chain joins TRBV7-9 and TRBJ2-1, with a tentative D call TRBD1 (6 bases). This receptor was taken from a man aged 18 to 30 who received the YFV17D yellow fever vaccine. CDR3 DNA: TGTGCCAGCAGAGGACAGATCCCTAGGAATGAGCAGTTCTTC. Its translation: CASRGQIPRNEQFF.